One sample yielded the 9 T cell receptor beta chains listed below, sequenced in a study of identical twins. TCRdb passed the 5' RACE reads through MiXCR, listing each CDR3 protein once. The sample includes roughly 750,000 distinct CDR3 sequences, 21% seen only once; the top ten take around 4.4%. These same data were also listed under a study on T cells expressing NK-cell markers.

The sequenced sample consisted of PBMCs. The receptors originated from a woman aged 18-29 years in good health.

This clonotype was recorded a few times. The chain links TRBV5-1 to TRBJ2-2; D is possibly TRBD1 (6 bases). This CDR3 is built from 15 residues. The V and J ends lost 5 bases and 7 bases respectively, with 18 bases between them. Germline values: CDR1 SGHRS, CDR2 YFSETQ. The CDR3 reads CASSVGQISSGELFF. DNA for the CDR3: TGCGCCAGCAGTGTGGGACAAATTTCGAGCGGGGAGCTGTTTTTT.

The J gene is TRBJ2-2, the V gene TRBV11-3, with 9 bases that match TRBD2. With 6 bases clipped from V and 5 bases from J, the junction kept 7 bases outside the gene matches. The CDR3 loop spans 15 amino acids. CDR1 is SGHNT, CDR2 YENEEA, per germline. The CDR3 loop reads CASSRLAAYTGELFF. The CDR3 nucleotides read TGTGCCAGCAGTAGACTAGCGGCCTATACCGGGGAGCTGTTTTTT. The whole variable domain, remainder taken from reference TRBV11-3 and TRBJ2-2, is EAGVVQSPRYKIIEKKQPVAFWCNPISGHNTLYWYLQNLGQGPELLIRYENEEAVDDSQLPKDRFSAERLKGVDSTLKIQPAELGDSAVYLCASSRLAAYTGELFFGEGSRLTVL.

This chain uses TRBV5-1 with TRBJ2-1, with TRBD2 matching over 9 bases. The CDR3 extends over 16 amino acids. Trimming at V came to 0 bases and at J to 7 bases, leaving 8 bases not matched to a gene. Germline V gene data show CDR1 as SGHRS and CDR2 as YFSETQ. The CDR3 spells CASSLDSGGPLNEQFF. For the CDR3, the DNA is TGCGCCAGCAGCTTGGACAGCGGGGGGCCGTTAAATGAGCAGTTCTTC.

The chain is built from TRBV7-8 and TRBJ1-2; D is unresolved. This CDR3 comprises 14 residues. V lost 5 bases and J lost 6, with 16 bases in between. The V gene's germline CDR1 is SGHVS and CDR2 FQNEAQ. The DNA of the CDR3 is TGTGCCAGCAGCCCAAGCCGCCTGGTGGATGGCTACACCTTC. Residues: CASSPSRLVDGYTF.

The chain is built from TRBV4-3 and TRBJ2-1; 8 bases are shared with TRBD2. The CDR3 loop spans 14 amino acids. V trimming: 3 bases; J trimming: 8 bases; junction bases outside the gene matches: 6. Germline-derived CDR1 and CDR2 are LGHNA and YSLEER. The CDR3 loop reads CASSHGLADDEQFF. Here the CDR3 DNA reads TGCGCCAGCAGCCACGGACTAGCAGATGATGAGCAGTTCTTC.

V is TRBV20-1 and J is TRBJ2-6, with no clear D. CDR1 is DFQATT, CDR2 SNEGSKA, per germline (reference sequence). The CDR3 totals 18 residues. V was cut by 3 bases and J by 4 bases, with 22 bases left in between. The CDR3 reads CSARLRSGNKTGANVLTF. The CDR3 DNA follows: TGCAGTGCTAGGTTGAGGTCTGGTAATAAAACCGGGGCCAACGTCCTGACTTTC.

The sample holds many counts of this clonotype. V usage is TRBV3-1 and J usage is TRBJ2-1, with D perhaps TRBD2 (5 bases). Germline V gene sequence: CDR1 LGHDT, CDR2 YNNKEL (reference sequence). The CDR3 has 15 residues. Trimming shortened V by 1 base and J by 7 bases, and 14 bases separated the two germline ends. The CDR3 reads CASSQGGLSRNEQFF. The CDR3, as DNA: TGTGCCAGCAGCCAAGGTGGACTGTCCCGGAATGAGCAGTTCTTC.

The sample holds one count of this clonotype. The rearrangement uses TRBV9 and TRBJ2-3, with D possibly TRBD2 on 7 matching bases. The V end was cut by 7 bases, the J end by 1 base, with 13 bases between. Germline V gene lookup returns CDR1 SGDLS and CDR2 YYNGEE. The CDR3 length is 14 residues. The CDR3 coding sequence is TGTGCCAGCGGGGGCGGGAGTGGCACAGATACGCAGTATTTT. Amino acid sequence: CASGGGSGTDTQYF.

This clonotype came up a few times. V gene TRBV21-1 combines with J gene TRBJ2-1; no check of the table's D call, TRBD2, against the DNA was made. TRBV21-1 is annotated as a pseudogene. The CDR3 covers 16 residues. The DNA of the CDR3 is TGTGCCAGCAGCAAAGGGACTAGCGGGACCTACAATGAGCAGTTCTTC. Translated: CASSKGTSGTYNEQFF.